This T cell receptor (beta chain) originates from a study of T cells in Graves' hyperthyroidism and ophthalmopathy. Study findings and constraints: Separation of ophthalmopathy from stable hyperthyroidism was achieved by a 13 V-J model. For ophthalmopathy, model prediction preceded onset by a median about six months. Blood shared most expanded thyroid clonotypes above 0.001.

Ten or more counts support this clonotype. Its antigen remains unknown. Regions amplified from RNA transcripts were the TCR beta CDR3 regions. TCR CDR3 underwent first-round RT-PCR with the HTBI primer set. MiXCR, applied by TCRdb to the multiplex PCR reads, yields one record per CDR3 protein. The sample has around 290,000 distinct CDR3 sequences, approximately 17% seen once. Trimming left V 2 bases short and J 1 base short, with 5 bases between. The CDR3 sequence is 13 residues long. Patients with ophthalmopathy all had a Clinical Activity Score of at least 3, a NOSPECS grade of at least 4 and duration under 3 months.

This clonotype was sampled from a woman aged 55-69 years with Graves' ophthalmopathy. V usage is TRBV12-3 or TRBV12-4 and J usage is TRBJ1-2, with D hard to call. The sample consisted of blood. The DNA of the CDR3 is TGTGCCAGCAGTTTACGGGATAACTATGGCTACACCTTC. It yields the protein CASSLRDNYGYTF.